The clone carrying this T cell receptor beta chain is medium-sized in the sample. CDR1 LNHDA and CDR2 SQIVND come from the germline V gene (reference sequence). The CDR3 covers 13 residues. The V gene lost 1 base and the J gene lost 14 bases, with 16 bases spanning the gap. The data belong to a study of blood T cell repertoires in COVID-19. Original processing notes: Cell counts per sample came from amplifying reference gene primers. This table comes from immunoSEQ multiplex PCR, and its TCRdb copy is limited to in-frame clones, with some not included. V and J calls and clone size are as listed in that table; D and trimming were resolved from the DNA. The table includes about 15,000 clones, 70% to 90% detected once.

The receptor comes from a man between 70 and 80 years old in a cohort sampled during active COVID-19. Material: peripheral blood. The J gene is TRBJ2-3, the V gene TRBV19; possibly TRBD2 for D (5 bases). The CDR3 DNA is TGTGCCAGTAGTATAGTAGGAGGCACTTGGTGGTATTTT. Protein: CASSIVGGTWWYF.